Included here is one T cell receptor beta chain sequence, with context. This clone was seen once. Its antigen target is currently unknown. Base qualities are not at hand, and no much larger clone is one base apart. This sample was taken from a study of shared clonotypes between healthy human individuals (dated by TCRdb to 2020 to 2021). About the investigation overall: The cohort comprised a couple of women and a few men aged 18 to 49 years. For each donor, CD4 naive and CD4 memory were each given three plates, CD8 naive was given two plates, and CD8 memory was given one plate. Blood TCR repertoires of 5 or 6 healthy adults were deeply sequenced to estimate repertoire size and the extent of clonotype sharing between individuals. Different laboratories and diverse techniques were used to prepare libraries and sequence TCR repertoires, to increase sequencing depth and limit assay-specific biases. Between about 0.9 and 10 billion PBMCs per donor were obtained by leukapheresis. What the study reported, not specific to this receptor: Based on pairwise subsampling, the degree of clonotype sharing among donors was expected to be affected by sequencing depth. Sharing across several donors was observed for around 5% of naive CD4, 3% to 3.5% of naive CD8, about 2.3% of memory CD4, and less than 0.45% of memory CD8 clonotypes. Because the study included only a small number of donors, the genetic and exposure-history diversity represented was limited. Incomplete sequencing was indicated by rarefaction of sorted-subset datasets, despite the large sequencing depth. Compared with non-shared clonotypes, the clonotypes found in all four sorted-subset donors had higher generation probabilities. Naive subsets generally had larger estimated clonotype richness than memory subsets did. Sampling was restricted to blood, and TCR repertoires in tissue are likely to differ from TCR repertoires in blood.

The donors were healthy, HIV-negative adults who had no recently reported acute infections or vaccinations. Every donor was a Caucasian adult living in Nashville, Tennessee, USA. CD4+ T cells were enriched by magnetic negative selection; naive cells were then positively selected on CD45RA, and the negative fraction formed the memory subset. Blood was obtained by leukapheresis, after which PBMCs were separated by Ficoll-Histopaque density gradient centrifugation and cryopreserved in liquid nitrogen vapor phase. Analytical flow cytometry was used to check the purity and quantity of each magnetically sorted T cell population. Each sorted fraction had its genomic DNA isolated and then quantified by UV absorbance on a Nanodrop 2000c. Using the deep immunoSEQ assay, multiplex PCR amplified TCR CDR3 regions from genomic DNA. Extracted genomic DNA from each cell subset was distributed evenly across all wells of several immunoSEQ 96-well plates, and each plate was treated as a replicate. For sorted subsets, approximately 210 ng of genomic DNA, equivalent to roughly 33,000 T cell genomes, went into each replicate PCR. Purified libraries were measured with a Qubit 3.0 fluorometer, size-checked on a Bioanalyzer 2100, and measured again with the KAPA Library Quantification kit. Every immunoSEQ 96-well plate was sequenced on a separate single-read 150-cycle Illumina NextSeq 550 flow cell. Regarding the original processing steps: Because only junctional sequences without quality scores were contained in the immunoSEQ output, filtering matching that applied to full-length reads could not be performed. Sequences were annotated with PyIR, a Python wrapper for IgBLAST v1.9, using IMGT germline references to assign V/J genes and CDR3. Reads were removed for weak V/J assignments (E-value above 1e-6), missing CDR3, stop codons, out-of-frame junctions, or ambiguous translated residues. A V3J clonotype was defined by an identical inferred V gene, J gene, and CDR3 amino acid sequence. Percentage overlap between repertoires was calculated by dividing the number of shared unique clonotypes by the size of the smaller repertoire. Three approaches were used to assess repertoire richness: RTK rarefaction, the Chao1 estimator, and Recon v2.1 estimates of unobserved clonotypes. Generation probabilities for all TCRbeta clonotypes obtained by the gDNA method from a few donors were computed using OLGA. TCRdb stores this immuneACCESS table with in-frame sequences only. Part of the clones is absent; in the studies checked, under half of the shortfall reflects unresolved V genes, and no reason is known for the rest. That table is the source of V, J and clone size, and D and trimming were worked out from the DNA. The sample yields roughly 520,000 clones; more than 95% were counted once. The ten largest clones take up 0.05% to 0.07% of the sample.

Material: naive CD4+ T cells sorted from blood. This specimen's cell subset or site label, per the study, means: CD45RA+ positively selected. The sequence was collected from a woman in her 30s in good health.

The bases are TGTGCCAGCAGCAGGGGACTAGCGGGAGTTCGGACCGGGGAGCTGTTTTTT. Its translation reads: CASSRGLAGVRTGELFF. The chain links TRBV9 with TRBJ2-2; 14 middle bases align to TRBD2. Measured from the cysteine to the phenylalanine, the CDR3 is 17 residues long. Kept here is only the CDR3 DNA, which spans 51 bases and is read in frame from base 1. Taken from the germline V gene, the CDR1 and CDR2 loops are SGDLS and YYNGEE. Germline trimming: 4 bases from V, 5 bases from J; junction bases outside gene matches: 7.